Sequencing of this T cell receptor beta chain was carried out in a study of T-cell reconstitution after alpha-beta-depleted transplantation in children. Using unique molecular identifiers, the investigators prepared the TCRbeta library. TCRdb re-derived calls from the PCR reads in MiXCR, one entry per CDR3 protein. This table has 90,000 to 150,000 distinct CDR3 sequences, more than 20% appearing once. Per germline, CDR1 SGHRS and CDR2 YFSETQ. CDR3 length equals 14 residues. Deletions cut 0 bases from V and 4 bases from J, with 10 bases between. The sample consisted of PBMCs, mostly from graft donor cells, taken 180 days after TCRalphabeta/CD19-depleted stem cell transplant. The TCR sequence derives from a male patient aged 2-15 years who had a stem cell transplant for chronic granulomatous disease, so the T cells may come from the graft donor. The chain is built from TRBV5-1 and TRBJ1-2; D remains unclear. The CDR3 spells CASSLGDSSYGYTF. Here the CDR3 DNA reads TGCGCCAGCAGCTTGGGTGATTCTAGCTATGGCTACACCTTC.